The 28 T cell receptor beta chains below were found in one sample sequenced in a study of T-cell reconstitution after alpha-beta-depleted transplantation in children. The antigens for these receptors are not known. TCRbeta library construction was performed incorporating unique molecular identifiers. MiXCR, applied by TCRdb to the PCR reads, yields one record per CDR3 protein. Of about 290,000 distinct CDR3 sequences in the sample, over 7% were seen once. Study-level points and caveats: A year had passed since transplant, and T-cell counts and diversity by then came mostly from newly produced T cells.

The sequences come from peripheral blood, collected 360 days after TCRalphabeta/CD19-depleted stem cell transplant. All receptors come from a female patient aged 2 to 10 who had a stem cell transplant for Fanconi anemia, so the T cells may come from the graft donor.

This clonotype appeared many times. V and J are TRBV29-1 and TRBJ2-3; 7 nucleotides line up with TRBD1. From germline, CDR1 is SQVTM and CDR2 ANQGSEA. V was clipped by 3 bases and J by 7 bases; unmatched bases: 4. The CDR3 is made up of 12 amino acids. This chain's CDR3 is CSVDWDRHTQYF. The CDR3 region has the DNA TGCAGCGTTGATTGGGACAGACATACGCAGTATTTT.

This clonotype was picked up many times. The V gene is TRBV7-2, the J gene TRBJ1-2, with a tentative D call TRBD1 (5 bases). Germline CDR1 is SGHTA and CDR2 is FQGNSA. CDR3 length: 14 amino acids. V lost 1 base, J lost 8 bases, and 14 bases lay in between. The CDR3 sequence is CASSLEGVRSGYTF. In nucleotides, the CDR3 is TGTGCCAGCAGCTTAGAAGGGGTGCGGTCCGGCTACACCTTC.

This clonotype has at least ten counts. The gene calls are TRBV28 and TRBJ2-1, with 7 bases lining up with TRBD2. Unmatched junction bases numbered 9, after V lost 3 bases and J lost 7 bases. This CDR3 is built from 15 residues. Germline CDR1 MDHEN, CDR2 SYDVKM. DNA of the CDR3: TGTGCCAGCAGTTTTCGGCGGGAGTCGGGGAATGAGCAGTTCTTC. Protein product: CASSFRRESGNEQFF.

This clonotype was observed at least ten times. The CDR3 reads CASIINAGGYAEAFF. The DNA for the CDR3 is TGTGCCAGCATTATAAACGCAGGGGGATACGCTGAAGCTTTCTTT. The rearrangement links TRBV2 to TRBJ1-1; 7 bases map to TRBD1. The CDR3 spans 15 residues. Germline V lookup: CDR1 SNHLY, CDR2 FYNNEI. With 7 bases clipped from V and 6 bases from J, the junction kept 14 bases outside the gene matches.

In this sample, this clonotype turned up many times. V usage is TRBV12-3 or TRBV12-4 and J usage is TRBJ2-7; the D gene is possibly TRBD2 (5 bases). The V end was cut by 6 bases, the J end by 0 bases, with 18 bases between. The CDR3 contains 16 residues. The CDR3 nucleotides read TGTGCCAGCAGCCTAAAGCCGGGATCGCCCTCCTACGAGCAGTACTTC. Its translation is CASSLKPGSPSYEQYF.

This clonotype was counted only a few times. The CDR3 DNA is TGCAGTGCTAGCCTGCGCGGGGGGCCCTACGAGCAGTACTTC. This gives the protein CSASLRGGPYEQYF. The V and J genes are TRBV20-1 and TRBJ2-7, with TRBD2 identical over 8 bases. Germline V gene sequence: CDR1 DFQATT, CDR2 SNEGSKA (reference sequence). Trimming cost V 3 bases and J 2 bases; bases outside gene matches: 6. There are 14 residues in the CDR3.

Many counts were recorded for this clonotype. V usage is TRBV6-5 and J usage is TRBJ2-3; no definite D call. The CDR3 consists of 16 residues. In germline, CDR1 is MNHEY, CDR2 SVGAGI. V gave up 0 bases and J gave up 2 bases, with 12 bases separating them. The CDR3 loop is CASSYSQFPPTDTQYF. Written as DNA, the CDR3 is TGTGCCAGCAGTTACTCGCAGTTCCCACCCACAGATACGCAGTATTTT.

There are many counts of this clonotype. This sequence joins TRBV5-1 and TRBJ2-3; D gene ambiguous. Trimming took off 0 bases at V and 0 bases at J, with 8 bases between the two ends. The CDR3 is 15 residues long. The germline V gene has CDR1 SGHRS and CDR2 YFSETQ. The CDR3 sequence: CASSLAGPSTDTQYF. The CDR3 DNA reads TGCGCCAGCAGCTTGGCAGGTCCCAGCACAGATACGCAGTATTTT.

This clonotype was recorded many times. The chain uses TRBV24-1 and TRBJ2-3; D is perhaps TRBD1 (6 bases). Germline V gives CDR1 KGHDR, CDR2 SFDVKD. Trimming cost V 2 bases and J 0 bases, with 11 bases left between them. This CDR3 is built from 16 residues. CDR3 bases: TGTGCCACCAGTGATTCTCGGACAGAGAGCACAGATACGCAGTATTTT. This encodes CATSDSRTESTDTQYF.

This clonotype came up a few times. The gene calls are TRBV11-1 and TRBJ2-7; unclear D gene. Germline CDR1 reads SGHAT; CDR2 reads FQDESV (reference sequence). The CDR3 is 13 amino acids. V was cut by 3 bases and J by 3 bases, with 9 bases left in between. The DNA for the CDR3 is TGTGCCAGCAGCTTTCGGCGAAACTACGAGCAGTACTTC. This translates into CASSFRRNYEQYF.

This chain uses TRBV6-1 with TRBJ2-3, with 8 nucleotides matching TRBD2. J was trimmed by 6 bases and V by 5 bases; bases with no gene match: 10. The length of the CDR3 is 15 residues. CDR1 MNHNS and CDR2 SASEGT come from the germline V gene. Written as DNA, the CDR3 is TGTGCCAGCAGTCAAACAAGCGGGAGTGTGGATACGCAGTATTTT. Its protein is CASSQTSGSVDTQYF.

About this clonotype itself: A much larger clonotype is one base distant, so this may be a read error. The rearrangement joins TRBV4-2 to TRBJ2-2; D is uncertain. The CDR3 has 13 residues. Trimming shortened V by 3 bases and J by 6 bases, and 8 bases separated the two germline ends. Germline assignment: CDR1 LGHNA and CDR2 YNFKEQ. This CDR3 reads CASSHDPAGELFF. Here the CDR3 DNA reads TGTGCCAGCAGCCATGACCCCGCCGGGGAGCTGTTTTTT.

This clonotype was counted a few times. The chain combines TRBV20-1 with TRBJ1-6; D call uncertain. There are 17 residues in the CDR3. Germline-derived CDR1 and CDR2 are DFQATT and SNEGSKA (reference sequence). V was clipped by 4 bases and J by 6 bases, with 22 bases between them. CDR3 protein: CSAIPRPFLSINSPLHF. The CDR3 coding sequence is TGCAGTGCTATTCCCAGACCATTCCTCTCCATTAATTCACCCCTCCACTTT.

This clonotype was picked up many times. This rearrangement joins TRBV4-1 to TRBJ2-1, with 12 bases lining up with TRBD2. This CDR3 contains 15 residues. In germline, CDR1 is MGHRA, CDR2 YSYEKL. Losses at the gene ends were 4 bases for V and 3 bases for J; bases not matched to a gene: 1. CDR3 in DNA: TGCGCCAGCAGCCGGGGACTAGCGGGCTACAATGAGCAGTTCTTC. This codes for CASSRGLAGYNEQFF.

This clonotype occurred a few times. This chain uses TRBV19 with TRBJ2-1; D might be TRBD2 (6 bases). The length of the CDR3 is 14 residues. The V and J ends lost 4 bases and 4 bases respectively, with 11 bases between them. CDR1 and CDR2 (germline): LNHDA, SQIVND (reference sequence). The CDR3 DNA reads as TGTGCCAGTAGTACCCCCCGGGGGTACAATGAGCAGTTCTTC. Its protein is CASSTPRGYNEQFF.

Of note for this clonotype: The CDR3 does not end in the conserved phenylalanine or tryptophan, so this is likely a read error. The V gene is TRBV19, the J gene TRBJ1-1; D is perhaps TRBD1 (6 bases). The CDR3 sequence is 15 residues long. Germline-derived CDR1 and CDR2 are LNHDA and SQIVND (reference sequence). V was shortened by 3 bases and J by 6 bases, with 17 bases between the two germline ends. The CDR3 DNA sequence: TGTGCCAGTAGTATGGGGGAAGGGGGGCCCGCTGAAGCTTTCCTT. This translates into CASSMGEGGPAEAFL.

The V gene is TRBV7-2, the J gene TRBJ2-7; 7 bases agree with TRBD1. The trim removed 3 bases at V and 3 bases at J, leaving 20 bases unmatched. This CDR3 comprises 19 residues. Germline V gene data show CDR1 as SGHTA and CDR2 as FQGNSA. CDR3 amino acids: CASSFRPTLDRSSRYEQYF. DNA for the CDR3: TGTGCCAGCAGCTTTCGCCCCACACTGGACAGGTCGTCCCGCTACGAGCAGTACTTC.

This clonotype was found many times. The rearrangement links TRBV28 to TRBJ1-5; TRBD1 might be the D (5 bases). Germline V gives CDR1 MDHEN, CDR2 SYDVKM. V shed 2 bases and J shed 2 bases, with 10 bases lying between them. The CDR3 extends over 15 amino acids. The CDR3 coding sequence is TGTGCCAGCAGTTTAGGGGCGGAGGGCAATCAGCCCCAGCATTTT. It encodes CASSLGAEGNQPQHF.

This clonotype was seen many times. The gene calls are TRBV6-6 and TRBJ1-1; the D is unclear. Germline V gives CDR1 MNHNY, CDR2 SVGAGI (reference sequence). This CDR3 is 15 amino acids long. V was pared by 5 bases and J by 0 bases, with 13 bases between. CDR3 loop: CASSTRHGMNTEAFF. The CDR3 nucleotides read TGTGCCAGCAGTACCCGCCACGGGATGAACACTGAAGCTTTCTTT.

This clonotype was seen more than once but under ten times. This rearrangement joins TRBV28 to TRBJ1-1; the D gene is possibly TRBD1 (6 bases). The CDR3 consists of 12 residues. Germline V lookup: CDR1 MDHEN, CDR2 SYDVKM. The V end lost 6 bases, the J end lost 10 bases, and 15 bases lay between the germline ends. The CDR3 bases are TGTGCCAGCAGCTTACCGGGGGCAGGAGCTTTCTTT. Amino acid sequence: CASSLPGAGAFF.

Ten or more counts support this clonotype. The chain links TRBV5-1 to TRBJ1-1; D is ambiguous. The V end lost 1 base, the J end lost 0 bases, and 13 bases lay between the germline ends. Germline V CDR1 and CDR2: SGHRS, YFSETQ. The CDR3 sequence is 16 residues long. CDR3 sequence reads: CASSLITGRLNTEAFF. DNA for the CDR3: TGCGCCAGCAGCTTGATCACTGGGCGGCTGAACACTGAAGCTTTCTTT. Full variable domain (remainder filled in from reference TRBV5-1 and TRBJ1-1): KAGVTQTPRYLIKTRGQQVTLSCSPISGHRSVSWYQQTPGQGLQFLFEYFSETQRNKGNFPGRFSGRQFSNSRSEMNVSTLELGDSALYLCASSLITGRLNTEAFFGQGTRLTVV.

The sample holds many counts of this clonotype. The J gene is TRBJ2-5, the V gene TRBV5-1, with 8 nucleotides matching TRBD1. Germline lookup yields CDR1 SGHRS and CDR2 YFSETQ. V dropped 9 bases and J dropped 2; count of bases not matched to a gene: 3. This CDR3 contains 12 residues. CDR3 amino acids: CATGTGQETQYF. In DNA form, the CDR3 reads TGCGCCACCGGGACAGGACAAGAGACCCAGTACTTC.

This clonotype was picked up many times. The final CDR3 position lacks the conserved phenylalanine or tryptophan, pointing to a likely read error. Because the CDR3's place on the DNA is in doubt, the DNA is left out and the CDR3 is given as listed by TCRdb. The chain employs TRBV4-2 and TRBJ2-7; the D call of TRBD1 is as the table states it, not checked on the DNA. Germline V CDR1 and CDR2: LGHNA, YNFKEQ. A total of 11 residues make up the CDR3, ends included. The CDR3 sequence: CASSQDPRRGS.

This clonotype has only a few counts. This sequence joins TRBV20-1 and TRBJ2-3, with 9 positions matching TRBD2. The CDR3 is made up of 14 amino acids. V was clipped by 6 bases and J by 2 bases; unmatched bases: 6. The germline V gene has CDR1 DFQATT and CDR2 SNEGSKA (reference sequence). In DNA form, the CDR3 reads TGCAGTGCACAGAGCGGGGGGCTCACAGATACGCAGTATTTT. Protein sequence: CSAQSGGLTDTQYF.

In its sample, this clonotype was seen a few times. V and J are TRBV3-1 and TRBJ2-4; D is undetermined. The CDR3 has 13 amino acids. Germline V gene sequence: CDR1 LGHDT, CDR2 YNNKEL (reference sequence). The ends were cut back, 5 bases at V and 2 bases at J, with 7 bases in the middle. The CDR3 nucleotides read TGTGCCAGCAGCGCACAAACCAAAAACATTCAGTACTTC. It yields the protein CASSAQTKNIQYF.

The chain has TRBV28 and TRBJ2-5; 9 bases match TRBD1. The CDR3 consists of 19 residues. The J segment lost 2 bases and the V segment lost 5 bases, leaving 18 bases of the junction unmatched. Germline assignment: CDR1 MDHEN and CDR2 SYDVKM. The CDR3 protein is CASSTTRNRGLRDQETQYF. The DNA for the CDR3 is TGTGCCAGCAGTACCACTCGAAACAGGGGGCTAAGGGATCAAGAGACCCAGTACTTC.

The chain combines TRBV4-3 with TRBJ2-7; perhaps TRBD1 as D (5 bases). The CDR3 is 15 residues long. Germline CDR1 is LGHNA and CDR2 is YSLEER. The germline V and J ends were trimmed by 1 base and 3 bases, with 13 bases remaining between them. The CDR3, as DNA: TGCGCCAGCAGCCAAGCGCCACAGGCATACTACGAGCAGTACTTC. Translated: CASSQAPQAYYEQYF.

The sample holds many counts of this clonotype. The chain's CDR3 is CASSGGTGGGDTQYF. CDR3 DNA sequence: TGTGCCAGCAGCGGAGGTACAGGGGGAGGGGATACGCAGTATTTT. The chain is built from TRBV11-2 and TRBJ2-3, with a weak D call TRBD1 (8 bases). The V and J ends lost 5 bases and 6 bases respectively, with 18 bases between them. The germline V gene encodes CDR1 SGHAT and CDR2 FQNNGV. The length of the CDR3 is 15 residues.